The entry below gives a single T cell receptor (beta chain) sequence along with its context. What it binds is not known. The source of the sample is a study of tumor-infiltrating lymphocytes in primary liver carcinoma. Study overall: Roughly 3.5 to 8 million productive TCRbeta reads came from each sample, comparable across tissue types. Findings and caveats of the study: Tumor-adjacent and tumor-blood pairs displayed less overlap than did pairs of tumor regions.

Co-extraction of RNA and DNA was performed on roughly 20-33 mg of unsorted bulk tissue. Chronic HBV infection, untreated so far, was present in the patients. The proportion of viable tumor cells exceeded 80% in every tumor sample. CDR3 length: 12 residues. The ends were cut back, 7 bases at V and 2 bases at J, with 8 bases in the middle. Germline V CDR1 and CDR2: SNHLY, FYNNEI. TCR beta cDNA was prepared out of approximately 500 ng total RNA by means of a constant-region primer. A slightly modified ARM-PCR protocol with three nested multiplex PCR rounds produced these TCR beta libraries. With TRBV1-TRBV30 forward primers and a C-beta reverse primer, the first two PCR rounds were run for 9 to 10 cycles each. TCRdb re-analysed the multiplex PCR reads in MiXCR, keeping a single row per CDR3 protein. The sample lists under 85,000 distinct CDR3 sequences; approximately 77% were seen once.

The sequencing sample was made of liver tumor tissue from sampling region 1. Subset defined: tumor region T1, superior pole. The TCR originated in a middle-aged man with primary liver carcinoma and hepatitis B virus infection. The genes are TRBV2 and TRBJ1-1; possibly TRBD1 for D (5 bases). In DNA form, the CDR3 reads TGTGCCAGCAAGAGGGGTAACACTGAAGCTTTCTTT. Its protein product is CASKRGNTEAFF.